This T cell receptor (beta chain) was captured in a study of T cell responses to AZD1222 COVID-19 vaccine. Remarks on this clone: Its cognate antigen is unknown.

The table came from immunoSEQ multiplex PCR; TCRdb's copy has only in-frame clones and leaves some out. The data hold nearly 95,000 clones, with 80% to 90% observed a single time. Whole-study findings and limits: Clonal diversity may have been underestimated, and the donors were mostly white British, with more females than males. In all cases, repertoires were sampled only after the peak T cell response.

Trimming took 4 bases from V and 3 from J; bases not matched to a gene: 6. Germline values: CDR1 SGHRS, CDR2 YFSETQ. The CDR3 has 16 amino acids. This TCR was recovered from an adult who received the AZD1222 COVID-19 vaccine. The chain joins TRBV5-1 to TRBJ2-5, with 13 bases identical to TRBD2. Sequences were derived from peripheral blood, sampled 28 days after the second AZD1222 dose. Here the CDR3 reads CASSQGGLAGEETQYF. The DNA for the CDR3 is TGCGCCAGCAGCCAAGGAGGACTAGCGGGAGAAGAGACCCAGTACTTC.